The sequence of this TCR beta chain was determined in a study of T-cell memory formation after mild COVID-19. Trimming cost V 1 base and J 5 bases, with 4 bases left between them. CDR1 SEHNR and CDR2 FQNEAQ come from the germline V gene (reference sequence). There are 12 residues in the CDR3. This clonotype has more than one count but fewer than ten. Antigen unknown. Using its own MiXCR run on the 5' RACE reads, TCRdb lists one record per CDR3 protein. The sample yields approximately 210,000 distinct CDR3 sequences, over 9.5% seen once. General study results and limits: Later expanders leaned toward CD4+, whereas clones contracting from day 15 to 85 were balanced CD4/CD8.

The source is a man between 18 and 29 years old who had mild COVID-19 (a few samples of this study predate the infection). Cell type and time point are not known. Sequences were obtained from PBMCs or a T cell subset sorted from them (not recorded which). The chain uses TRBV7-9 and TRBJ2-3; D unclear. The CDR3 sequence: CASSLEVDTQYF. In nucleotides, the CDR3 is TGTGCCAGCAGCTTAGAGGTAGATACGCAGTATTTT.